This entry lists 30 T cell receptor beta chains sequenced from one sample in a study of T cells in Graves' hyperthyroidism and ophthalmopathy. Amplified TCR beta CDR3 regions came from RNA transcripts. The TCR CDR3 first-round RT-PCR relied on the HTBI primer set. TCRdb re-derived calls from the multiplex PCR reads in MiXCR, one entry per CDR3 protein. The data show about 350,000 distinct CDR3 sequences, about a fifth seen once. Sequences were obtained from blood. Source of these receptors: a woman younger than 30 with Graves' hyperthyroidism.

In this sample, this clonotype turned up many times. This chain connects TRBV28 to TRBJ1-2; D is uncertain. V lost 1 base to trimming and J lost 8 bases, with 17 bases between them. There are 15 residues in the CDR3. From germline, CDR1 is MDHEN and CDR2 SYDVKM. The CDR3 region is CASSLSVSLGWGYTF. In DNA form, the CDR3 reads TGTGCCAGCAGTTTATCGGTCAGCTTAGGATGGGGCTACACCTTC.

This clonotype was counted ten times or more. CDR3 in amino acids: CSAGQGNTGELFF. CDR3 nucleotide sequence: TGCAGTGCGGGACAGGGTAACACCGGGGAGCTGTTTTTT. The chain is built from TRBV20-1 and TRBJ2-2, with 9 bases identical to TRBD1. The germline gives CDR1 DFQATT, CDR2 SNEGSKA (reference sequence). The V segment lost 6 bases and the J segment 2 bases; nucleotides outside the gene matches: 1. CDR3 length: 13 residues.

This clonotype was counted ten times or more. V usage is TRBV7-9 and J usage is TRBJ1-5, with D possibly matching TRBD1 (6 bases). This CDR3 is built from 13 residues. The V gene lost 5 bases and the J gene lost 4 bases, with 9 bases spanning the gap. Germline V gives CDR1 SEHNR, CDR2 FQNEAQ (reference sequence). The CDR3 DNA reads as TGTGCCAGCAGCCAAGGGGGGAATCAGCCCCAGCATTTT. Translating gives CASSQGGNQPQHF.

This clonotype was recorded many times. The chain couples TRBV12-3 or TRBV12-4 to TRBJ1-1; 8 bases map to TRBD1. The J segment lost 1 base and the V segment lost 6 bases, leaving 4 bases of the junction unmatched. The CDR3 is 14 amino acids. The CDR3 bases are TGTGCCAGCAGACCGGGACAGGAGAACACTGAAGCTTTCTTT. It specifies CASRPGQENTEAFF.

This clonotype was observed many times. The chain combines TRBV2 with TRBJ2-4; possible D gene TRBD1, 5 bases. Germline CDR1 reads SNHLY; CDR2 reads FYNNEI. Trimming took off 9 bases at V and 1 base at J, with 13 bases between the two ends. The CDR3 extends over 14 amino acids. The CDR3 DNA reads as TGTGCCAGTAACCTGGACACCGCCAAAAACATTCAGTACTTC. Encoded protein: CASNLDTAKNIQYF.

This clonotype occurred many times. This sequence joins TRBV6-2 or TRBV6-3 and TRBJ1-2; D is ambiguous. This CDR3 region has 14 residues. The germline V gene has CDR1 MNHEY and CDR2 SVGEGT. The germline V and J ends were trimmed by 2 bases and 8 bases, with 15 bases remaining between them. The CDR3 sequence is CASSYPQDLLGYTF. DNA for the CDR3: TGTGCCAGCAGTTACCCCCAGGACCTGTTGGGCTACACCTTC.

This clonotype was observed at least ten times. This chain links TRBV5-1 with TRBJ2-7; 10 nucleotides line up with TRBD2. V was pared by 4 bases and J by 4 bases, with 8 bases of the junction left unmatched. Germline CDR1 reads SGHRS; CDR2 reads YFSETQ. The CDR3 is made up of 15 amino acids. The CDR3 DNA reads as TGCGCCAGCAGCCTAACTAGCGGGGTCCGTTACGAGCAGTACTTC. Protein sequence: CASSLTSGVRYEQYF.

This clonotype showed up many times. The chain employs TRBV7-9 and TRBJ1-2; the D is unclear. The germline V gene encodes CDR1 SEHNR and CDR2 FQNEAQ (reference sequence). V shed 6 bases and J shed 8 bases, with 16 bases lying between them. The CDR3 loop spans 13 amino acids. CDR3 loop: CASRTNLVGGYTF. CDR3 nucleotides: TGTGCCAGCAGGACAAACCTGGTGGGGGGCTACACCTTC.

This clonotype has a count of ten or more. The gene calls are TRBV12-5 and TRBJ1-3, with D unclear. CDR1 LGHNT and CDR2 FRNRAP come from the germline V gene. Trimming left V 8 bases short and J 3 bases short, with 11 bases between. The CDR3 sequence is 13 residues long. DNA for the CDR3: TGTGCTAGTAGCGCAGGTGGTGGAAACACCATATATTTT. Translating it yields CASSAGGGNTIYF.

This clonotype was counted many times. This chain links TRBV25-1 with TRBJ1-1; D is unclear. The germline V and J ends were trimmed by 3 bases and 11 bases, with 10 bases remaining between them. Germline CDR1 is MGHDK and CDR2 is SYGVNS. This CDR3 has 11 residues. CDR3 sequence: CASSDGDAAFF. CDR3 nucleotides: TGTGCCAGCAGTGACGGGGATGCGGCTTTCTTT.

This clonotype was observed at least ten times. The chain joins TRBV2 to TRBJ1-2; D is unclear. V shed 1 base and J shed 8 bases, with 11 bases lying between them. The germline V gene encodes CDR1 SNHLY and CDR2 FYNNEI. The CDR3 consists of 13 residues. CDR3 coding DNA: TGTGCCAGCAGTGAAGGGGCTCGCGGCGGCTACACCTTC. This gives the protein CASSEGARGGYTF.

This clonotype was detected ten times or more. The V and J genes are TRBV12-3 or TRBV12-4 and TRBJ2-7, with D perhaps TRBD2 (6 bases). The CDR3 runs to 12 residues. Trimming pared 3 bases from V and 6 bases from J, leaving 9 bases between. For the CDR3, the DNA is TGTGCCAGCAGTTTGGGGGGTGGCGAGCAGTACTTC. Translating it yields CASSLGGGEQYF.

This clonotype was detected ten times or more. This chain connects TRBV2 to TRBJ2-5; D may be TRBD2 (5 bases). The CDR3 sequence is 15 residues long. The ends were cut back, 6 bases at V and 5 bases at J, with 19 bases in the middle. In germline, CDR1 is SNHLY, CDR2 FYNNEI. The CDR3 coding sequence is TGTGCCAGCAGCCCCACCCTCGGGGTTGGGGAGACCCAGTACTTC. Protein product: CASSPTLGVGETQYF.

This clonotype was seen a single time. The V and J genes are TRBV12-3 or TRBV12-4 and TRBJ2-7; D is undetermined. The CDR3 runs 14 residues. V was clipped by 3 bases and J by 2 bases, with 11 bases between them. DNA for the CDR3: TGTGCCAGCAGTTTTCTTGAGGTAACCTACGAGCAGTACTTC. This gives the protein CASSFLEVTYEQYF.

This clonotype was picked up a small number of times. The CDR3 DNA follows: TGTGCCAGCAGCTTAGTTCCAGCAGATACGCAGTATTTT. Its protein is CASSLVPADTQYF. The V gene is TRBV11-3, the J gene TRBJ2-3; D is unclear. CDR1 SGHNT and CDR2 YENEEA come from the germline V gene. The V end lost 1 base, the J end lost 4 bases, and 6 bases lay between the germline ends. The CDR3 sequence is 13 residues long.

This clonotype came up many times. The V gene is TRBV20-1, the J gene TRBJ2-7; D perhaps matches TRBD1 (6 bases). Germline CDR1 DFQATT, CDR2 SNEGSKA (reference sequence). The CDR3 covers 14 residues. V shed 0 bases and J shed 5 bases, with 14 bases lying between them. The CDR3 reads CSARDGAGANEQYF. Here the CDR3 DNA reads TGCAGTGCTAGAGATGGGGCAGGGGCTAACGAGCAGTACTTC.

Many counts were recorded for this clonotype. One end of the junction fails to match germline, which may point to a read error. This sequence joins TRBV11-2 and TRBJ1-2; D is unresolved. The CDR3 totals 13 residues. Germline CDR1 is SGHAT and CDR2 is FQNNGV. This chain's CDR3 is CTSSLRANYGYTF. CDR3 DNA: TGTACCAGCAGCTTAAGGGCTAACTATGGCTACACCTTC. Supplemented by reference TRBV11-2 and TRBJ1-2, the full variable domain reads EAGVAQSPRYKIIEKRQSVAFWCNPISGHATLYWYQQILGQGPKLLIQFQNNGVVDDSQLPKDRFSAERLKGVDSTLKIQPAKLEDSAVYLCTSSLRANYGYTFGSGTRLTVV.

This clonotype was detected ten times or more. The V call is TRBV25-1, the J call TRBJ1-1; perhaps TRBD1 as D (6 bases). The length of the CDR3 is 13 residues. Trimming removed 5 bases from V and 11 bases from J, with 18 bases in between. Germline CDR1 MGHDK, CDR2 SYGVNS. CDR3 nucleotides: TGTGCCAGCAGTCGCCACAGGGCCCAAGAGGCTTTCTTT. It yields the protein CASSRHRAQEAFF.

The sample holds many counts of this clonotype. The rearrangement joins TRBV28 to TRBJ2-7; D is unclear. Germline CDR1 is MDHEN and CDR2 is SYDVKM. Between the trimmed V and J ends, which lost 1 base and 1 base, there was a span of 5 bases. This CDR3 comprises 13 residues. CDR3 sequence: CASSLLGSYEQYF. DNA of the CDR3: TGTGCCAGCAGTTTATTAGGGTCCTACGAGCAGTACTTC.

Many counts were recorded for this clonotype. The chain uses TRBV5-1 and TRBJ1-3; D ambiguous. From germline, CDR1 is SGHRS and CDR2 YFSETQ. Trimming shortened V by 2 bases and J by 0 bases, and 9 bases separated the two germline ends. This CDR3 is built from 15 residues. CDR3 region: CASSLGSSSGNTIYF. CDR3 DNA: TGCGCCAGCAGCTTAGGCTCAAGCTCTGGAAACACCATATATTTT. The whole variable domain, remainder taken from reference TRBV5-1 and TRBJ1-3, is KAGVTQTPRYLIKTRGQQVTLSCSPISGHRSVSWYQQTPGQGLQFLFEYFSETQRNKGNFPGRFSGRQFSNSRSEMNVSTLELGDSALYLCASSLGSSSGNTIYFGEGSWLTVV.

The chain links TRBV24-1 to TRBJ2-7; D could derive from TRBD1 or TRBD2 (5 bases each). Trimming removed 3 bases from V and 3 bases from J, with 17 bases in between. This CDR3 has 16 residues. CDR1 KGHDR and CDR2 SFDVKD come from the germline V gene. CDR3 protein: CATSDKTAEGIYEQYF. The CDR3 bases are TGTGCCACCAGTGATAAGACAGCAGAGGGGATCTACGAGCAGTACTTC.

The chain is built from TRBV18 and TRBJ1-5; D unclear. Germline CDR1 reads KGHSH; CDR2 reads LQKENI. Trimming took off 0 bases at V and 6 bases at J, with 12 bases between the two ends. The CDR3 runs 15 residues. The CDR3 bases are TGTGCCAGCTCACCACCAAGGACCATAGGTCAGCCCCAGCATTTT. Translation: CASSPPRTIGQPQHF.

The J gene is TRBJ2-7, the V gene TRBV28; 7 bases are shared with TRBD2. In germline, CDR1 is MDHEN, CDR2 SYDVKM. This CDR3 comprises 15 residues. With V trimmed by 4 bases and J by 3 bases, 9 bases remained unmatched. The CDR3 region has the DNA TGTGCCAGCAGTTGGGGGGGACGGGGGATCTACGAGCAGTACTTC. Its protein product is CASSWGGRGIYEQYF.

This clonotype was counted many times. The J gene is TRBJ1-2, the V gene TRBV12-3 or TRBV12-4; no clear D gene. This CDR3 comprises 12 residues. Deletions cut 2 bases from V and 8 bases from J, with 9 bases between. CDR3 loop: CASSLLRSGYTF. The DNA for the CDR3 is TGTGCCAGCAGTTTACTCCGGTCGGGCTACACCTTC.

The chain combines TRBV12-3 or TRBV12-4 with TRBJ2-7; 8 nucleotides align to TRBD1. The CDR3 spans 14 residues. The CDR3 DNA sequence: TGTGCCAGCAGTACAGGGGGTCCGACCTCCGAGCAGTACGTG. Its translation: CASSTGGPTSEQYV.

This clonotype was detected many times. The chain uses TRBV15 and TRBJ2-7; D perhaps matches TRBD1 (5 bases). This CDR3 is 14 amino acids long. From germline, CDR1 is LNHNV and CDR2 YYDKDF (reference sequence). V lost 4 bases and J 6 bases, leaving 16 bases between the germline ends. The CDR3 loop is CATSTKPQTVEQYF. The CDR3 DNA sequence: TGTGCCACCAGCACCAAACCCCAGACAGTCGAGCAGTACTTC.

Regarding this clonotype: A junction end diverges from the germline sequence, so it may reflect a read error. The rearrangement joins TRBV20-1 to TRBJ1-1; D is unclear. CDR1 is DFQATT and CDR2 is SNEGSKA in the germline V gene (reference sequence). This CDR3 spans 13 amino acids. Written as DNA, the CDR3 is TGCAGCAGCGAGGACGGGATGAACACTGAAGCCTTCTTT. This translates into CSSEDGMNTEAFF.

This clonotype was detected only a few times. The V and J genes are TRBV7-9 and TRBJ1-1, with TRBD1 as a possible D gene (5 bases). The CDR3 sequence is 14 residues long. Germline CDR1 is SEHNR and CDR2 is FQNEAQ (reference sequence). V dropped 4 bases and J dropped 4 bases, with 13 bases sitting between them. The CDR3 reads CASSSWGASTEAFF. CDR3 nucleotide sequence: TGTGCCAGCAGCTCCTGGGGCGCGAGCACTGAAGCTTTCTTT. The whole variable domain, filled in from reference TRBV7-9 and TRBJ1-1, reads DTGVSQNPRHKITKRGQNVTFRCDPISEHNRLYWYRQTLGQGPEFLTYFQNEAQLEKSRLLSDRFSAERPKGSFSTLEIQRTEQGDSAMYLCASSSWGASTEAFFGQGTRLTVV.

This chain joins TRBV7-9 and TRBJ1-2; D is unresolved. The CDR3 is 13 amino acids. With 3 bases removed from V and 6 bases from J, the gap between germline ends came to 11 bases. Germline V gene sequence: CDR1 SEHNR, CDR2 FQNEAQ (reference sequence). The CDR3 spells CASSLDTGNGYTF. For the CDR3, the DNA is TGTGCCAGCAGCTTGGATACGGGCAATGGCTACACCTTC.

This clonotype was seen only a few times. This chain links TRBV11-1 with TRBJ1-2; TRBD1 agrees at 7 bases. V was clipped by 5 bases and J by 2 bases; unmatched bases: 11. This CDR3 spans 16 amino acids. Looked up from germline, CDR1 is SGHAT and CDR2 is FQDESV (reference sequence). The CDR3 DNA sequence: TGTGCCAGCAGCCCCGGTGGTGCAGGGGGGAACTATGGCTACACCTTC. As protein: CASSPGGAGGNYGYTF. Supplemented by reference TRBV11-1 and TRBJ1-2, the full variable domain reads EAEVAQSPRYKITEKSQAVAFWCDPISGHATLYWYRQILGQGPELLVQFQDESVVDDSQLPKDRFSAERLKGVDSTLKIQPAELGDSAMYLCASSPGGAGGNYGYTFGSGTRLTVV.